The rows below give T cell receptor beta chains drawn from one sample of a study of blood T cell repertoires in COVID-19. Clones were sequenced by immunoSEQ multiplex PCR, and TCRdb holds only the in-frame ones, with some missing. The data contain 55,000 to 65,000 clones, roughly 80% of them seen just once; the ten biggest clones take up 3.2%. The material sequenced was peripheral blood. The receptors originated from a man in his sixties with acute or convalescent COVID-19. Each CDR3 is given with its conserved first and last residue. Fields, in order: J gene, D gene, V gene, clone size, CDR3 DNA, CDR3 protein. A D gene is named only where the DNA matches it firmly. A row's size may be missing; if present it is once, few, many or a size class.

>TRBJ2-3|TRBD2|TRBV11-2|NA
TGTGCCAGCAGCTTACGGGGGGGGGACACAGATACGCAGTATTTT
CASSLRGGDTDTQYF
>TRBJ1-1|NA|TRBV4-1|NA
TGCGCCAGCCGCCGCCTAGCCAACACTGAAGCTTTCTTT
CASRRLANTEAFF
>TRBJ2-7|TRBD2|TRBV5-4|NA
TGTGCCAGCAGCCCGGGACTAGCACAAAGCGTTGAGCAGTACTTC
CASSPGLAQSVEQYF
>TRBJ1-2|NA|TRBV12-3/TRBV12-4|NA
TGTGCCAGCAGCACAGGTTTCTATGGCTACACCTTC
CASSTGFYGYTF
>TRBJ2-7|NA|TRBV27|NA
TGTGCCAGCAGTCTCGAGACGGGGACCTACGAGCAGTACTTC
CASSLETGTYEQYF
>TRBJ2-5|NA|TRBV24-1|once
TGTGCCACCAGTGTAGGGGGCGCGGGAAAAGGGGAGACCCAGTACTTC
CATSVGGAGKGETQYF
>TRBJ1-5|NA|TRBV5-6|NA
TGTGCCAGCAGCTTGCTCGGGGGCAATCAGCCCCAGCATTTT
CASSLLGGNQPQHF
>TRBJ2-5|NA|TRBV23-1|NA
TGCGCCAGCAGTCAATCGTCAAAGGGAGTCCAAGAGACCCAGTACTTC
CASSQSSKGVQETQYF
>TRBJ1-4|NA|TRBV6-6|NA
TGTGCCATCGGGAGGGGACGAGAACTGTTTTTT
CAIGRGRELFF
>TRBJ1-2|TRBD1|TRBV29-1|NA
TGCAGCGTTCCCATGACAGGGCTCAACTATGGCTACACCTTC
CSVPMTGLNYGYTF
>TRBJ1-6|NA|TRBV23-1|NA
TGCGCCAGCAGTCAAGACCGCAGGGTGGTTTCACCCCTCCACTTT
CASSQDRRVVSPLHF
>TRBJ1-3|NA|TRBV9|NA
TGTGCCAGCAGCGTAGCTACAGGAGGAAACACCATATATTTT
CASSVATGGNTIYF
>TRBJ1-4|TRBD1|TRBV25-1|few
TGTGCCAGCAGTGGATACAGGGGGGAAGGAGAAAAACTGTTTTTT
CASSGYRGEGEKLFF
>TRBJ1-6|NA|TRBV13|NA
TGTGCCAGCAGCCGGGGAGGAGGGCCCGGGGATTCACCCCTCCACTTT
CASSRGGGPGDSPLHF
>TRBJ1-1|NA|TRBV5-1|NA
TGCGCCAGCAGCGACCCGGGGGGAGGGACTGAAGCTTTCTTT
CASSDPGGGTEAFF
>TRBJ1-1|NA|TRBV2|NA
TGTGCCAGCAGTGAAGGAGGTGGATGGGGGCGGAACACTGAAGCTTTCTTT
CASSEGGGWGRNTEAFF
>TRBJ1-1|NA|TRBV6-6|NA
TGTGCCAGCAGTTACTCGGGAGGGAACACTGAAGCTTTCTTT
CASSYSGGNTEAFF
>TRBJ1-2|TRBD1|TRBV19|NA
TGTGCCAGTAGTATAAGAGGCTGGGACAGGGGGCCGTATGGCTACACCTTC
CASSIRGWDRGPYGYTF
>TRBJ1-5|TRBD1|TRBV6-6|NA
TGTGCCAGCAGCCCGACAGGGGTGCGGGATCAGCCCCAGCATTTT
CASSPTGVRDQPQHF
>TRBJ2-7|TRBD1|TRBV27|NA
TGTGCCAGCAGTTTGCGCAGGGGGCCGGAGGAGCAGTACTTC
CASSLRRGPEEQYF
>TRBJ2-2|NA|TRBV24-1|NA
TGTGCCACCAGTGATTTGGACAGGACGAACACCGGGGAGCTGTTTTTT
CATSDLDRTNTGELFF
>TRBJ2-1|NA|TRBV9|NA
TGTGCCAGCAGCCCGGTGGGGACACCCTCGGTTAATGAGCAGTTCTTC
CASSPVGTPSVNEQFF
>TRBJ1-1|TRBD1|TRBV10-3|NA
TGTGCCATCAGTGGGACAGGGAGGGCTTTCTTT
CAISGTGRAFF
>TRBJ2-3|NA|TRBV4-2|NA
TGTGCCAGCAGCCAAGACCCGGTTAGCACAGATACGCAGTATTTT
CASSQDPVSTDTQYF
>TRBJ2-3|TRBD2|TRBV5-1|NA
TGCGCCAGCAGGACTAAACCTAATAGCGGGGGGAGCACAGATACGCAGTATTTT
CASRTKPNSGGSTDTQYF
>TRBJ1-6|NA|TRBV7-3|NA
TGTGCCAGCAGCTTATCGGGGGGCTCCTATAATTCACCCCTCCACTTT
CASSLSGGSYNSPLHF
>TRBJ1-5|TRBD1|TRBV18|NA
TGTGCCAGCTCACCGGGCAGGGGGATTAGCAATCAGCCCCAGCATTTT
CASSPGRGISNQPQHF
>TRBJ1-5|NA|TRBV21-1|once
TGTGCCAGCAGCAGGGGGCAGTGGGATCAGCCCCAGCATTTT
CASSRGQWDQPQHF
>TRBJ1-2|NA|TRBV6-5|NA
TGTGCCAGCAGCGGATCGGACTATCATCATGACTACACCTTC
CASSGSDYHHDYTF
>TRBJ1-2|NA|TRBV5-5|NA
TGTGCCAGCAGCTTGGCCCTAACGGGGGGTAGGGATGGCTACACCTTC
CASSLALTGGRDGYTF
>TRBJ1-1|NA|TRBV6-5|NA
TGTGCCAGCAGCAGGAAACAGGGAACGAACACTGAAGCTTTCTTT
CASSRKQGTNTEAFF
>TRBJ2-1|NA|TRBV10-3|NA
TGTGCCATCAGTGAGTCGGCGGGGCTCGGATCCGTCGATGAGCAGTTCTTC
CAISESAGLGSVDEQFF
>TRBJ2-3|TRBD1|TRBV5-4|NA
TGTGCCAGCAGCTTACCGGGACAGGGCACAGATACGCAGTATTTT
CASSLPGQGTDTQYF
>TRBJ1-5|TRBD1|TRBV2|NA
TGTGCCAGCAGCCGGACAGGGAGAATGAATCAGCCCCAGCATTTT
CASSRTGRMNQPQHF
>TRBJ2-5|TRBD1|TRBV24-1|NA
TGTGCCACCAGTGATTTGCCCTCCGACAGGGCAGAGACCCAGTACTTC
CATSDLPSDRAETQYF
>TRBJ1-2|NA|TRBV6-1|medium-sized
TGTGCCAGCAGTGACGCGGGGGGCGTTGGTTATGGCTACACCTTC
CASSDAGGVGYGYTF
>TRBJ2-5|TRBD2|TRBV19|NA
TGTGCCAGTAGTTTAACTAGCGGACAAGAGACCCAGTACTTC
CASSLTSGQETQYF
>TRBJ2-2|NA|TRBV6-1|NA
TGTGCCAGCAGTGGTAGGGGGGGGCCTGATACCGGGGAGCTGTTTTTT
CASSGRGGPDTGELFF
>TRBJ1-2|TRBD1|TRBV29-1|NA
TGCAGCGTTGACGATACAGGGGCTAACTATGGCTACACCTTC
CSVDDTGANYGYTF
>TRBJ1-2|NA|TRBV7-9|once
TGTGCCAGCAGCTCCCTCGCGTGGGGCTACACCTTC
CASSSLAWGYTF
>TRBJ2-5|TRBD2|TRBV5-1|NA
TGCGCCAGCAGCTCCGAGGCTTGGACGGGGGGCCAAGAGACCCAGTACTTC
CASSSEAWTGGQETQYF
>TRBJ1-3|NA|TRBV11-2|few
TGTGCCAGCAGCTTAGGGCCAGGAGGAAACACCATATATTTT
CASSLGPGGNTIYF
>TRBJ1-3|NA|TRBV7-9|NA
TGTGCCAGCAGCTCCATTACAGGGAAGCGCGGAAACACCATATATTTT
CASSSITGKRGNTIYF
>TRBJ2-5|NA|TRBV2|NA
TGTGCCAGCAGAGAGAGCGCCGAGACCCAGTACTTC
CASRESAETQYF
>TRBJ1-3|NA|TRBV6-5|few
TGTGCCAGCCGACGGGGGTCTGGAAACACCATATATTTT
CASRRGSGNTIYF